This T cell receptor beta chain was obtained from a study of beta chain features in type 1 diabetes. In the study overall: Some 99 million sorted cells were examined across all samples.

The study's findings and limits: When Type 1 diabetes patients were examined, their TCRB CDR3s proved moderately but significantly shorter in all four CD4+ subsets.

The CDR3 runs 12 residues. The ends lost 7 bases at V and 4 bases at J; junction bases unmatched: 4. Germline V gene data show CDR1 as SQVTM and CDR2 as ANQGSEA. Regarding this clone: Its specificity is unknown.

Expressed TCRB transcripts were sequenced, since all the RNA that had been isolated was reverse transcribed. Sequencing used immunoSEQ multiplex PCR; TCRdb keeps in-frame clones, though not all of them. The table shows 640,000 or so clones, with 10% to 15% occurring only once. V gene TRBV29-1 combines with J gene TRBJ1-2, with 9 bases matching TRBD1. The sample was naive CD4+ T cells from blood. This sequence was found in a man younger than 30 with type 1 diabetes. CDR3 in DNA: TGCAGCGGTGTGGGACAGGGCTATGGCTACACCTTC. Translated: CSGVGQGYGYTF. The complete variable domain, with remaining parts taken from reference TRBV29-1 and TRBJ1-2, reads SAVISQKPSRDICQRGTSLTIQCQVDSQVTMMFWYRQQPGQSLTLIATANQGSEATYESGFVIDKFPISRPNLTFSTLTVSNMSPEDSSIYLCSGVGQGYGYTFGSGTRLTVV.